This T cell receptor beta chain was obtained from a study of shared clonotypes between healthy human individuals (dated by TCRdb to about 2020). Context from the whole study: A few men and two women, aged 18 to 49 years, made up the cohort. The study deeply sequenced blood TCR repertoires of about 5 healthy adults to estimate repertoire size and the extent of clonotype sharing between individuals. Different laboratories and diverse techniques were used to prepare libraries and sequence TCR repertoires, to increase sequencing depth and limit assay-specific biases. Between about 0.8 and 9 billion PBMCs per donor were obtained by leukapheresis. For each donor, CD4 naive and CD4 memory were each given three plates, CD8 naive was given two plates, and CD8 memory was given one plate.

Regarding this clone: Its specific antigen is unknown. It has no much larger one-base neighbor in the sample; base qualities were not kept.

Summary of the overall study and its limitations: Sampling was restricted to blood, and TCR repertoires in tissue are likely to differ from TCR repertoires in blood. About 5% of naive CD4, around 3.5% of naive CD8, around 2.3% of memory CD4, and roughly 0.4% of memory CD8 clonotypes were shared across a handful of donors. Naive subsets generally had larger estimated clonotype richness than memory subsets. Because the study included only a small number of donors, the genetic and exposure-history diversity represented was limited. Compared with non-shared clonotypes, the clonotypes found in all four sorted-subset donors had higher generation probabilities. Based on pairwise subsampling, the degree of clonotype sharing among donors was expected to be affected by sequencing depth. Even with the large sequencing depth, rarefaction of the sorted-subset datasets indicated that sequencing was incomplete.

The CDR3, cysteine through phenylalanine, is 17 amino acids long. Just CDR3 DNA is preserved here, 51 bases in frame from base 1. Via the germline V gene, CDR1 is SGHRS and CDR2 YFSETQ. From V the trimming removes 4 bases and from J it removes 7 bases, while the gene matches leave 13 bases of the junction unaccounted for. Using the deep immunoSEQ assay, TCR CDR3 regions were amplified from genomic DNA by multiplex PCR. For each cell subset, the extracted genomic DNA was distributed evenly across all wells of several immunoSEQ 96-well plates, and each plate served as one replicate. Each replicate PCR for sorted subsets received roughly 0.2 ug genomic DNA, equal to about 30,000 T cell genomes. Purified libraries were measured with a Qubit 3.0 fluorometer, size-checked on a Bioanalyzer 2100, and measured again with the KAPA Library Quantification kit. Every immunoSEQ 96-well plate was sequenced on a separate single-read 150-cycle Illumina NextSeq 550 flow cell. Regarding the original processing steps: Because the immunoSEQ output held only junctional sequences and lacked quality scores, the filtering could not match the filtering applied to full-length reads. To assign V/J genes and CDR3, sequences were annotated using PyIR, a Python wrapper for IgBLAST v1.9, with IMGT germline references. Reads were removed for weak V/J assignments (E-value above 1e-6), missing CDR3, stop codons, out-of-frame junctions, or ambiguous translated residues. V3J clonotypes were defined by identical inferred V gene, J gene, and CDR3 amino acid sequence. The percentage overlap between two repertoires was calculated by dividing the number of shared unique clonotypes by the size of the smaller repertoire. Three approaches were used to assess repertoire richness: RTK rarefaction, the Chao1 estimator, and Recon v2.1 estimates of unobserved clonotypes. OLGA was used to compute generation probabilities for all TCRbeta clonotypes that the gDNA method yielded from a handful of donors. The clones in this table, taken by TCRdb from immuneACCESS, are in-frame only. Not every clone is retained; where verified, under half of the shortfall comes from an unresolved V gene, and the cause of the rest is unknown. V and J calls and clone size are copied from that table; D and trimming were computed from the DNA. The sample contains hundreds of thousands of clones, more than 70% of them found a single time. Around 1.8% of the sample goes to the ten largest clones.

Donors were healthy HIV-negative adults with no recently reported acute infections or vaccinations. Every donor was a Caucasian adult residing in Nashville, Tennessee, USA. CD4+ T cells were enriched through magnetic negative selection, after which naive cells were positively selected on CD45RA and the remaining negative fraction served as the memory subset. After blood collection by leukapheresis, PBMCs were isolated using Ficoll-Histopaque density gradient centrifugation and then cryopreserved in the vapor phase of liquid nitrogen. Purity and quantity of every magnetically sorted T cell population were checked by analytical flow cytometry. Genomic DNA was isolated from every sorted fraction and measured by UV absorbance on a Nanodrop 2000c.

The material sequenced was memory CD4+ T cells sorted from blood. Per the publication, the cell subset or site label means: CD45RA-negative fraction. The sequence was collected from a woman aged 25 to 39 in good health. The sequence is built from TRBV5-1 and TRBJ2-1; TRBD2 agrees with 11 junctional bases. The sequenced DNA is TGCGCCAGCAGCCTAGGAGTAGCGGGAGGGTATCAGAATGAGCAGTTCTTC. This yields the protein CASSLGVAGGYQNEQFF.